One and the same sample provided the 32 T cell receptor beta chains below, sequenced in a study of radiotherapy plus CTLA-4 blockade in lung cancer. Generated by immunoSEQ multiplex PCR, the TCRdb table keeps only in-frame clones and is missing some. The data contain 50,000 to 65,000 clones, around 80% of them seen just once; the ten biggest clones take up roughly 4%. This material consisted of peripheral blood, taken from a patient treated with radiotherapy plus ipilimumab. Receptors originate from a human donor with non-small cell lung cancer who had a partial response to radiotherapy plus ipilimumab.

The J gene is TRBJ2-1, the V gene TRBV6-1; 7 positions agree with TRBD2. J lost 8 bases, V lost 6 bases, and 4 bases had no gene match. The CDR3 runs to 12 residues. Per germline, CDR1 MNHNS and CDR2 SASEGT. Here the CDR3 reads CASSLGGYEQFF. The CDR3 nucleotides read TGTGCCAGCAGCCTGGGGGGGTATGAGCAGTTCTTC.

This clone was picked up a small number of times. The chain joins TRBV7-3 to TRBJ2-1; a possible D gene is TRBD2 (6 bases). Trimming left V 4 bases short and J 0 bases short, with 7 bases between. The CDR3 is 14 amino acids. From germline, CDR1 is SGHTA and CDR2 FQGTGA. Here the CDR3 DNA reads TGTGCCAGCAGCTCCGGGGGCTCCTACAATGAGCAGTTCTTC. This sequence encodes CASSSGGSYNEQFF. The full variable domain, completed using reference TRBV7-3 and TRBJ2-1, is GAGVSQTPSNKVTEKGKYVELRCDPISGHTALYWYRQSLGQGPEFLIYFQGTGAADDSGLPNDRFFAVRPEGSVSTLKIQRTERGDSAVYLCASSSGGSYNEQFFGPGTRLTVL.

The rearrangement links TRBV29-1 to TRBJ1-1, with TRBD1 matching over 7 bases. This CDR3 comprises 13 residues. The V gene end was trimmed by 1 base and the J gene end by 2 bases; junction bases not matched to a gene: 1. The germline V gene has CDR1 SQVTM and CDR2 ANQGSEA. For the CDR3, the DNA is TGCAGCGTTGAAGCAGGGGGTAACACTGAAGCTTTCTTT. It codes for CSVEAGGNTEAFF.

The gene calls are TRBV5-6 and TRBJ2-1; D may be TRBD1 (7 bases). The germline V gene has CDR1 SGHDT and CDR2 YYEEEE. The V and J ends lost 3 bases and 2 bases respectively, with 12 bases between them. CDR3 length: 15 amino acids. In nucleotides, the CDR3 is TGTGCCAGCAGCTCACAGGGGAGGCCCTACAATGAGCAGTTCTTC. Translating it yields CASSSQGRPYNEQFF. Drawing the rest from reference TRBV5-6 and TRBJ2-1, the complete variable domain is DAGVTQSPTHLIKTRGQQVTLRCSPKSGHDTVSWYQQALGQGPQFIFQYYEEEERQRGNFPDRFSGHQFPNYSSELNVNALLLGDSALYLCASSSQGRPYNEQFFGPGTRLTVL.

The sample holds a few counts of this clone. The chain has TRBV15 and TRBJ2-7; TRBD1 aligns across 12 bases. Losses at the gene ends were 2 bases for V and 7 bases for J; bases not matched to a gene: 12. CDR1 is LNHNV and CDR2 is YYDKDF in the germline V gene (reference sequence). The CDR3 is 17 amino acids. Here the CDR3 reads CATSRTHLRDRGREQYF. CDR3 coding DNA: TGTGCCACCAGCAGAACTCACCTCCGGGACAGGGGGCGTGAGCAGTACTTC.

This chain joins TRBV5-1 and TRBJ2-6, with 9 nucleotides matching TRBD2. The CDR3 length is 16 residues. Germline V gene data show CDR1 as SGHRS and CDR2 as YFSETQ. Trimming at V came to 7 bases and at J to 4 bases, leaving 9 bases not matched to a gene. The DNA of the CDR3 is TGCGCCAGCGGGGAGCGGGGGGCCGCAGGGGCCAACGTCCTGACTTTC. It translates to CASGERGAAGANVLTF.

The chain is built from TRBV5-4 and TRBJ1-5; D may be TRBD1 (5 bases). The germline gives CDR1 SGHNT, CDR2 YYREEE (reference sequence). This CDR3 is built from 14 residues. The V gene lost 2 bases and the J gene lost 4 bases, with 10 bases spanning the gap. CDR3 amino acids: CASSLDGGNQPQHF. CDR3 in DNA: TGTGCCAGCAGCTTAGACGGGGGGAATCAGCCCCAGCATTTT.

This clone is a singleton in its sample. The rearrangement links TRBV6-1 to TRBJ1-2; 7 bases are shared with TRBD1. The junction had 8 bases not matched to a gene; V was cut back by 6 bases and J by 1 base. The CDR3 runs to 15 residues. Germline V gene sequence: CDR1 MNHNS, CDR2 SASEGT. CDR3 sequence (DNA): TGTGCCAGCAGGAGAGAGACAGGGAGTAACTATGGCTACACCTTC. This codes for CASRRETGSNYGYTF.

V usage is TRBV5-1 and J usage is TRBJ2-1, with 9 nucleotides matching TRBD2. The CDR3 consists of 14 residues. Germline CDR1 reads SGHRS; CDR2 reads YFSETQ. J gave up 1 base and V 7 bases, and 3 bases lay outside the gene matches. The CDR3 DNA follows: TGCGCCAGCTTCAGCGGGGGGTCCTACAATGAGCAGTTCTTC. It translates to CASFSGGSYNEQFF.

A few counts support this clone. The CDR3 DNA follows: TGCAGCCCCCTTGGACAGCCGAACACTGAAGCTTTCTTT. Its translation: CSPLGQPNTEAFF. The chain couples TRBV29-1 to TRBJ1-1; a possible D gene is TRBD1 (6 bases). Trimming cost V 8 bases and J 1 base, with 14 bases left between them. Germline loops: CDR1 SQVTM, CDR2 ANQGSEA. The CDR3 totals 13 residues.

The chain uses TRBV2 and TRBJ1-5; TRBD1 aligns across 11 bases. The germline gives CDR1 SNHLY, CDR2 FYNNEI. Germline trimming cut 3 bases from V and 3 bases from J; bases unmatched to any gene: 4. This CDR3 region has 16 residues. The CDR3 spells CASSDKDRGPNQPQHF. In DNA, the CDR3 is TGTGCCAGCAGTGATAAGGACAGGGGGCCCAATCAGCCCCAGCATTTT.

The chain recombines TRBV7-2 with TRBJ2-5; the match to TRBD1 covers 7 bases. CDR1 and CDR2 (germline): SGHTA, FQGNSA. This CDR3 has 17 amino acids. Trimming removed 1 base from V and 5 bases from J; junction bases left unmatched: 13. The DNA for the CDR3 is TGTGCCAGCAGCTTAGGTACTAGACAGGGCTCAGGGGAGACCCAGTACTTC. Amino acids: CASSLGTRQGSGETQYF.

The chain uses TRBV6-5 and TRBJ1-2; D is unresolved. The length of the CDR3 is 14 residues. Germline lookup yields CDR1 MNHEY and CDR2 SVGAGI. V lost 6 bases and J 3 bases, leaving 14 bases between the germline ends. Written as DNA, the CDR3 is TGTGCCAGCAGAAGCCCACCGTCTCACTATGGCTACACCTTC. Its protein product is CASRSPPSHYGYTF.

In its sample, this clone was seen a few times. The chain is built from TRBV4-1 and TRBJ1-1; no firm D call. V dropped 2 bases and J dropped 4 bases, with 20 bases sitting between them. This CDR3 is built from 17 residues. Germline CDR1 and CDR2: MGHRA and YSYEKL. This CDR3 is CASSQNSKDPLSTEAFF. CDR3 DNA sequence: TGCGCCAGCAGCCAAAACAGCAAAGACCCTTTGAGCACTGAAGCTTTCTTT.

The CDR3 reads CASRGQSSYNEQFF. CDR3 nucleotides: TGTGCCAGTAGGGGACAGAGCTCCTACAATGAGCAGTTCTTC. V and J are TRBV19 and TRBJ2-1; 7 bases map to TRBD1. Looked up from germline, CDR1 is LNHDA and CDR2 is SQIVND (reference sequence). J lost 0 bases, V lost 6 bases, and 2 bases had no gene match. The CDR3 runs 14 residues.

The chain couples TRBV4-1 to TRBJ1-2; the D is unclear. Germline V gene sequence: CDR1 MGHRA, CDR2 YSYEKL. Trimming took off 4 bases at V and 0 bases at J, with 12 bases between the two ends. The CDR3 spans 15 residues. CDR3 nucleotide sequence: TGCGCCAGCAGCCCCAGGAGGCCCACTAACTATGGCTACACCTTC. Protein product: CASSPRRPTNYGYTF.

The V gene is TRBV6-5, the J gene TRBJ1-4; possible D gene TRBD1, 5 bases. Germline values: CDR1 MNHEY, CDR2 SVGAGI. CDR3 size: 14 residues. V lost 0 bases, J lost 7 bases, and 9 bases lay in between. For the CDR3, the DNA is TGTGCCAGCAGTTACTCAGCAGGGTTTGAAAAACTGTTTTTT. Translating it yields CASSYSAGFEKLFF.

The chain employs TRBV9 and TRBJ2-3; the match to TRBD2 covers 11 bases. The length of the CDR3 is 15 residues. Germline values: CDR1 SGDLS, CDR2 YYNGEE. V lost 0 bases to trimming and J lost 4 bases; unmatched junction nucleotides: 1. The CDR3 nucleotides read TGTGCCAGCAGCGTAGTAGCGGGGGGGCCAGATACGCAGTATTTT. Translated: CASSVVAGGPDTQYF.

CDR3 sequence: CASSITRAGANVLTF. Here the CDR3 DNA reads TGCGCCAGCAGCATTACCAGGGCCGGGGCCAACGTCCTGACTTTC. The V call is TRBV5-1, the J call TRBJ2-6; D may be TRBD1 (5 bases). Looked up from germline, CDR1 is SGHRS and CDR2 is YFSETQ. This CDR3 contains 15 residues. The V end was cut by 4 bases, the J end by 4 bases, with 12 bases between.

This clone showed up just a few times. The V call is TRBV9, the J call TRBJ2-2, with D perhaps TRBD2 (5 bases). Trimming removed 4 bases from V and 2 bases from J, with 12 bases in between. The germline V gene encodes CDR1 SGDLS and CDR2 YYNGEE. The CDR3 covers 15 residues. The CDR3 DNA reads TGTGCCAGCAGCCCCCGGACTTTAAACACCGGGGAGCTGTTTTTT. Translated, it gives CASSPRTLNTGELFF.

The rearrangement joins TRBV6-1 to TRBJ1-6; D call uncertain. CDR1 is MNHNS, CDR2 SASEGT, per germline. The CDR3 has 15 amino acids. V lost 0 bases and J lost 5, with 8 bases in between. CDR3 nucleotide sequence: TGTGCCAGCAGTGAAGCGCGCAAAAATAATTCACCCCTCCACTTT. Translated: CASSEARKNNSPLHF.

The V and J genes are TRBV15 and TRBJ1-5, with 9 bases aligning to TRBD1. The length of the CDR3 is 14 residues. With 0 bases clipped from V and 9 bases from J, the junction kept 3 bases outside the gene matches. The germline gives CDR1 LNHNV, CDR2 YYDKDF (reference sequence). The CDR3 nucleotides are TGTGCCACCAGCAGAGAGGGGACAGGGTCGCCCCAGCATTTT. This codes for CATSREGTGSPQHF.

CDR3 DNA sequence: TGTGCCAGTAGTATGGAGCTAGCGGGGGGGCAGGAGCAGTTCTTC. Encoded protein: CASSMELAGGQEQFF. This chain connects TRBV19 to TRBJ2-1, with 12 bases fitting TRBD2. Germline V gives CDR1 LNHDA, CDR2 SQIVND (reference sequence). The CDR3 has 15 residues. V lost 3 bases, J lost 10 bases, and 7 bases stayed unmatched.

By sample fraction, this clone is medium-sized. The chain uses TRBV28 and TRBJ1-6; D unclear. CDR1 is MDHEN and CDR2 is SYDVKM in the germline V gene. There are 14 residues in the CDR3. The V end lost 4 bases, the J end lost 6 bases, and 10 bases lay between the germline ends. CDR3 protein: CASSSRELNSPLHF. CDR3 coding DNA: TGTGCCAGCAGTTCCCGGGAGCTTAATTCACCCCTCCACTTT.

This clone was picked up one time. The chain couples TRBV6-6 to TRBJ2-7, with D perhaps matching TRBD1 (6 bases). CDR1 is MNHNY and CDR2 is SVGAGI in the germline V gene (reference sequence). Trimming cost V 6 bases and J 6 bases, with 12 bases left between them. The length of the CDR3 is 12 residues. The CDR3 nucleotides read TGTGCCAGCAGCCTCGGACAGAGCGAGCAGTACTTC. Its protein product is CASSLGQSEQYF.

This chain uses TRBV28 with TRBJ1-5; no reliable D call. V shed 5 bases and J shed 0 bases, with 8 bases lying between them. Germline lookup yields CDR1 MDHEN and CDR2 SYDVKM. The CDR3 has 14 amino acids. Here the CDR3 DNA reads TGTGCCAGCAGTCAAAGCAATAGCAATCAGCCCCAGCATTTT. Translation: CASSQSNSNQPQHF. Together with reference TRBV28 and TRBJ1-5, the CDR3 gives the full variable domain: DVKVTQSSRYLVKRTGEKVFLECVQDMDHENMFWYRQDPGLGLRLIYFSYDVKMKEKGDIPEGYSVSREKKERFSLILESASTNQTSMYLCASSQSNSNQPQHFGDGTRLSIL.

This clone turned up a few times. V is TRBV28 and J is TRBJ1-2; D is perhaps TRBD1 (6 bases). V was clipped by 9 bases and J by 3 bases, with 14 bases between them. Germline V gene sequence: CDR1 MDHEN, CDR2 SYDVKM. The CDR3 has 13 residues. CDR3 nucleotide sequence: TGTGCCAGTACTCCGGGACAAGACTATGGCTACACCTTC. Its translation: CASTPGQDYGYTF.

The CDR3 DNA sequence: TGCGCCAGCAGCTTGCGGGTGACGACAGCCTACAATGAGCAGTTCTTC. Its protein is CASSLRVTTAYNEQFF. V usage is TRBV5-1 and J usage is TRBJ2-1, with D perhaps TRBD1 (5 bases). CDR1 is SGHRS and CDR2 is YFSETQ in the germline V gene. V shed 1 base and J shed 2 bases, with 13 bases lying between them. CDR3 size: 16 residues.

The chain links TRBV19 to TRBJ1-5, with TRBD1 identical over 8 bases. The V gene end was trimmed by 5 bases and the J gene end by 7 bases; junction bases not matched to a gene: 10. Per the germline V gene, CDR1 is LNHDA and CDR2 is SQIVND (reference sequence). There are 15 residues in the CDR3. CDR3 coding DNA: TGTGCCAGTAGTGCACAGGGGGGCCTGGGCCAGCCCCAGCATTTT. It encodes CASSAQGGLGQPQHF. Full variable domain (missing parts from reference TRBV19 and TRBJ1-5): DGGITQSPKYLFRKEGQNVTLSCEQNLNHDAMYWYRQDPGQGLRLIYYSQIVNDFQKGDIAEGYSVSREKKESFPLTVTSAQKNPTAFYLCASSAQGGLGQPQHFGDGTRLSIL.

The J gene is TRBJ2-7, the V gene TRBV19, with TRBD1 as a possible D gene (5 bases). Trimming pared 1 base from V and 2 bases from J, leaving 9 bases between. CDR3 length: 14 amino acids. Germline-derived CDR1 and CDR2 are LNHDA and SQIVND (reference sequence). The CDR3 DNA reads as TGTGCCAGTAGTATAGCGACGACAGCCTACGAGCAGTACTTC. It yields the protein CASSIATTAYEQYF.

This clone was observed a few times. The gene calls are TRBV30 and TRBJ2-2; TRBD1 agrees at 8 bases. Germline trimming cut 8 bases from V and 4 bases from J; bases unmatched to any gene: 6. The CDR3 length is 13 residues. CDR1 and CDR2 from the germline V gene are GTSNPN and SVGIG (reference sequence). This chain's CDR3 is CAAGTGSTGELFF. In DNA form, the CDR3 reads TGTGCCGCCGGGACAGGATCCACCGGGGAGCTGTTTTTT. Combining the CDR3 with reference TRBV30 and TRBJ2-2 gives the whole variable domain SQTIHQWPATLVQPVGSPLSLECTVEGTSNPNLYWYRQAAGRGLQLLFYSVGIGQISSEVPQNLSASRPQDRQFILSSKKLLLSDSGFYLCAAGTGSTGELFFGEGSRLTVL.

The V and J genes are TRBV9 and TRBJ2-7; D not resolved. V lost 0 bases and J 0 bases, leaving 7 bases between the germline ends. The CDR3 length is 14 residues. The V gene's germline CDR1 is SGDLS and CDR2 YYNGEE. The DNA for the CDR3 is TGTGCCAGCAGCGTAGCTAGTGGCTCCTACGAGCAGTACTTC. It is translated as CASSVASGSYEQYF.